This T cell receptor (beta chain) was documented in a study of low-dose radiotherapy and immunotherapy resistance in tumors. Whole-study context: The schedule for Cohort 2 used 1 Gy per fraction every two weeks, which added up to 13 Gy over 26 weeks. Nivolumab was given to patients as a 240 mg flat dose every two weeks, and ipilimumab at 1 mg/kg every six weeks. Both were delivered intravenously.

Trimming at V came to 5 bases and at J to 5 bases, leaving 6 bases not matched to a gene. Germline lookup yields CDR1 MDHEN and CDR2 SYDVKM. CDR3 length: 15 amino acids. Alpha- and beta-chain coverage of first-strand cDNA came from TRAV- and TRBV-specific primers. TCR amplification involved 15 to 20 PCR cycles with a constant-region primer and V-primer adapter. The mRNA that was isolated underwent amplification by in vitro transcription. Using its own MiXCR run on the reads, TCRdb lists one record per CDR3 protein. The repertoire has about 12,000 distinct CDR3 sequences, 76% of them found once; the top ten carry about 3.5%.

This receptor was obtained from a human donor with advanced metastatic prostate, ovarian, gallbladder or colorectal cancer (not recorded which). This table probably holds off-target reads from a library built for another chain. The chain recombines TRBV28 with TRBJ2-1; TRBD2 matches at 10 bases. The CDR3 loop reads CASSPLAGAHNEQFF. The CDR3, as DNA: TGTGCCAGCAGTCCTCTAGCGGGAGCTCACAATGAGCAGTTCTTC.